Reported below is one T cell receptor (beta chain). The antigen is not known. Blood genomic DNA input for TRB amplification was roughly 250-500 ng. TRB rearrangements were amplified by multiplex PCR with BIOMED2 TRB-A/B primers. TCRdb passed the multiplex PCR reads through MiXCR, listing each CDR3 protein once. This sample has about 8,700 distinct CDR3 sequences; around 33% occur once, and the top ten carry 22%. CDR3 length: 17 amino acids. V shed 5 bases and J 2 bases; nucleotides not matched to a gene: 8. The germline V gene encodes CDR1 SGHTA and CDR2 FQGTGA. The sample comes from a study of T and B cells in COVID-19 patients. Study-wide findings and caveats: Highly clonal in active COVID-19, TRB repertoires exceeded healthy-donor diversity and richness at recovery.

V is TRBV7-3 and J is TRBJ2-3, with TRBD2 matching over 12 bases. Sequencing input: blood. The clonotype was recovered from a human donor who had recovered from COVID-19. As DNA, the CDR3 is TGTGCCAGCAGCACCCGACTAGCGGGGGCGGCCACAGATACGCAGTATTTT. It encodes CASSTRLAGAATDTQYF.